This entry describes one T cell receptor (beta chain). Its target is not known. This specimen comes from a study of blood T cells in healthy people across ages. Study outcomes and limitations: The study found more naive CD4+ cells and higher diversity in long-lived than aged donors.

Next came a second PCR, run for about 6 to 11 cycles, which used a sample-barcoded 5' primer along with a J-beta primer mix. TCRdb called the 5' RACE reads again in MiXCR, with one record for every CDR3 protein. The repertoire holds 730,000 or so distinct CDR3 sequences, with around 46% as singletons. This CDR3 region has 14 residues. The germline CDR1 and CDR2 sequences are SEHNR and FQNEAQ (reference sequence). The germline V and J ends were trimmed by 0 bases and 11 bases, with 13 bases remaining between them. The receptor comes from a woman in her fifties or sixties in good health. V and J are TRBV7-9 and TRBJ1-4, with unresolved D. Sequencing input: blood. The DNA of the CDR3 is TGTGCCAGCAGCTTAGCGGGGTTGGAGGGTAAACTGTTTTTT. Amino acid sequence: CASSLAGLEGKLFF.